A selection of T cell receptor beta chains follows, all from one sample in a study of post-analysis software for immune sequencing data. TCRdb reprocessed the PCR reads via MiXCR and lists one record per CDR3 protein. The sample has about 570,000 distinct CDR3 sequences; around 36% are singletons. The material sequenced was blood. These TCRs come from a girl younger than 18 with multiple sclerosis. The CDR3 runs from the conserved cysteine through the conserved F or W. Fields, in order: CDR3 DNA, CDR3 protein, clone size, J gene, D gene, V gene. D genes are given only for firm matches. Clone size, where shown, is once, few, many, or a class for clones that have expanded.

DNA: TGCGCCAGCGGACCAGGGGATACGCAGTATTTT
CDR3: CASGPGDTQYF
size: .
J: TRBJ2-3
D: .
V: TRBV5-1

DNA: TGTGCCAGCAGCGCCAGGGGTTTTTTATATGGCTACACCTTC
CDR3: CASSARGFLYGYTF
size: few
J: TRBJ1-2
D: .
V: TRBV13

DNA: TGCGCCAGCAGCTTGGGAGGACAGGCGGATGGCTACACCTTC
CDR3: CASSLGGQADGYTF
size: few
J: TRBJ1-2
D: TRBD1
V: TRBV5-1

DNA: TGCGCCAGCAGCCCCGGACTCAAGCATGGCTACACCTTC
CDR3: CASSPGLKHGYTF
size: few
J: TRBJ1-2
D: .
V: TRBV5-1

DNA: TGTGCCAGCAGCTCACCGGGACTAGCGGGGAGGCTCGTAGAGACCCAGTACTTC
CDR3: CASSSPGLAGRLVETQYF
size: few
J: TRBJ2-5
D: TRBD2
V: TRBV6-1

DNA: TGTGCCAGCAGTTCGCCGCCGACCTACGAGCAGTACTTC
CDR3: CASSSPPTYEQYF
size: .
J: TRBJ2-7
D: .
V: TRBV12-3/TRBV12-4

DNA: TGTGCCAGCAGCTTAGAAGGGACTAGTGGGGAGACCCAGTACTTC
CDR3: CASSLEGTSGETQYF
size: few
J: TRBJ2-5
D: TRBD2
V: TRBV7-7

DNA: TGTGCCAGCAGTGCGGGACTAGCGGGGGGAGATACGCAGTATTTT
CDR3: CASSAGLAGGDTQYF
size: .
J: TRBJ2-3
D: TRBD2
V: TRBV2

DNA: TGCAGCGTTACGCAGGGGAACGCTGAAGCTTTCTTT
CDR3: CSVTQGNAEAFF
size: .
J: TRBJ1-1
D: .
V: TRBV29-1

DNA: TGTGCCAGCTCTCCAACTACTAGCGGGGAAGAGACCCAGTACTTC
CDR3: CASSPTTSGEETQYF
size: .
J: TRBJ2-5
D: TRBD2
V: TRBV18

DNA: TGTGCCAGCAGTTACTATTCGAACACCTACGAGCAGTACTTC
CDR3: CASSYYSNTYEQYF
size: few
J: TRBJ2-7
D: .
V: TRBV6-6

DNA: TGCAGTGCCAGACCTAGCGGGGGGCCCTACGAGCAGTACTTC
CDR3: CSARPSGGPYEQYF
size: .
J: TRBJ2-7
D: TRBD2
V: TRBV20-1

DNA: TGTGCCAGCGTTACTACAGGGACGGTCGGCACCGGGGAGCTGTTTTTT
CDR3: CASVTTGTVGTGELFF
size: .
J: TRBJ2-2
D: .
V: TRBV27

DNA: TGCGCCAGCAGCCAAGATAGGACCCTGGTTGACTATGGCTACACCTTC
CDR3: CASSQDRTLVDYGYTF
size: few
J: TRBJ1-2
D: .
V: TRBV4-1

DNA: TGTGCCAGCAGCTCCGGGACTAGCGGGGGGGCTAGAGAGACCCAGTACTTC
CDR3: CASSSGTSGGARETQYF
size: many
J: TRBJ2-5
D: TRBD2
V: TRBV9

DNA: TGTGCCAGCAGCCGTGACGGGGGGCAGGGTTACGAGCAGTACTTC
CDR3: CASSRDGGQGYEQYF
size: .
J: TRBJ2-7
D: .
V: TRBV6-5

DNA: TGTGCCGCCGGTGACAGGGATCAGGGTGAAAAACTGTTTTTT
CDR3: CAAGDRDQGEKLFF
size: .
J: TRBJ1-4
D: TRBD1
V: TRBV6-5

DNA: TGTGCCAGCAGTTCGACCGCAGGGGCCAACGTCCTGACTTTC
CDR3: CASSSTAGANVLTF
size: few
J: TRBJ2-6
D: .
V: TRBV27

DNA: TGTGCCAGCAGTTACTCGAGAATGTGGACTCTCAAAAACAATGAGCAGTTCTTC
CDR3: CASSYSRMWTLKNNEQFF
size: few
J: TRBJ2-1
D: .
V: TRBV6-5

DNA: TGCAGCGTTGAAACAGGCACCTACAATGAGCAGTTCTTC
CDR3: CSVETGTYNEQFF
size: .
J: TRBJ2-1
D: .
V: TRBV29-1

DNA: TGTGCCAGCAGTTTTACAGGGATTAACACTGAAGCTTTCTTT
CDR3: CASSFTGINTEAFF
size: .
J: TRBJ1-1
D: .
V: TRBV12-3/TRBV12-4

DNA: TGTGCCATCAGTGAGTCGGGGGAGACCCAGTACTTC
CDR3: CAISESGETQYF
size: many
J: TRBJ2-5
D: .
V: TRBV10-3

DNA: TGTGCCAGCAGTTTATGTACAGGGGGCTGGAGTGAGCAGTTCTTC
CDR3: CASSLCTGGWSEQFF
size: .
J: TRBJ2-1
D: TRBD1
V: TRBV12-3/TRBV12-4

DNA: TGCAGTGCTAGAGCGCAATCGGAGGGGGGCTATGGCTACACCTTC
CDR3: CSARAQSEGGYGYTF
size: .
J: TRBJ1-2
D: .
V: TRBV20-1

DNA: TGTGCCATTCAGATGTACCCAGCCTACGAGCAGTACTTC
CDR3: CAIQMYPAYEQYF
size: .
J: TRBJ2-7
D: .
V: TRBV10-3

DNA: TGTGCCAGCAGCCCTTATTCGTTCGCGAACACCGGGGAGCTGTTTTTT
CDR3: CASSPYSFANTGELFF
size: .
J: TRBJ2-2
D: .
V: TRBV11-3

DNA: TGTGCCAGCAGCTTGGATGGGGAGGGCTATGGCTACACCTTC
CDR3: CASSLDGEGYGYTF
size: few
J: TRBJ1-2
D: .
V: TRBV5-5

DNA: TGTGCCAGCAGTGAGGTGGACTCTGGAAACACCATATATTTT
CDR3: CASSEVDSGNTIYF
size: .
J: TRBJ1-3
D: .
V: TRBV28

DNA: TGTGCCAGCAGTTTATTTTGGGACAGGGTACATAATTCACCCCTCCACTTT
CDR3: CASSLFWDRVHNSPLHF
size: many
J: TRBJ1-6
D: TRBD1
V: TRBV27